The 27 T cell receptor beta chains listed next were all sequenced from one sample in a study of T cell repertoires in cytomegalovirus infection. Each CDR3 protein gets one entry after TCRdb re-called the reads with MiXCR. In the table there are approximately 120,000 distinct CDR3 sequences, 25% to 30% of which are singletons. Antigens of these TCRs are unknown. Sequences were derived from CD8+ T cells from cultured PBMCs, sampled from culture after CMV antigen stimulation. These receptors all stem from a human donor in good health (CMV status not recorded). Some clones in this sample may be carry-over from other donors' samples.

The chain uses TRBV7-8 and TRBJ2-3, with a tentative D call TRBD2 (7 bases). There are 16 residues in the CDR3. From germline, CDR1 is SGHVS and CDR2 FQNEAQ. V gave up 4 bases and J gave up 4 bases, with 18 bases separating them. DNA for the CDR3: TGTGCCAGCAGCTCCGGTGGGGGGGCTTTCGCAGATACGCAGTATTTT. Its translation is CASSSGGGAFADTQYF.

This chain joins TRBV20-1 and TRBJ2-1; tentative D call: TRBD2 (5 bases). The CDR3 has 15 amino acids. Germline-derived CDR1 and CDR2 are DFQATT and SNEGSKA (reference sequence). The germline V and J ends were trimmed by 0 bases and 0 bases, with 9 bases remaining between them. CDR3 nucleotides: TGCAGTGCTAGAGAGGAGGCAAGCTCCTACAATGAGCAGTTCTTC. Translated: CSAREEASSYNEQFF.

This clonotype showed up many times. The chain joins TRBV12-3 or TRBV12-4 to TRBJ1-2; D is unclear. This CDR3 region has 13 residues. The V and J ends lost 5 bases and 3 bases respectively, with 10 bases between them. CDR3 nucleotide sequence: TGTGCCAGCAGTCCAGGACGGGACTATGGCTACACCTTC. This sequence encodes CASSPGRDYGYTF.

This clonotype was counted many times. The chain carries TRBV7-2 and TRBJ2-7; 7 nucleotides align to TRBD1. There are 13 residues in the CDR3. The germline CDR1 and CDR2 sequences are SGHTA and FQGNSA. With V trimmed by 3 bases and J by 4 bases, 3 bases remained unmatched. CDR3 sequence (DNA): TGTGCCAGCAGCTTCAGACAGGGTTACGAGCAGTACTTC. It codes for CASSFRQGYEQYF.

This clonotype was found a few times. The chain couples TRBV5-1 to TRBJ1-2; TRBD1 aligns across 9 bases. This CDR3 region has 16 residues. Germline V lookup: CDR1 SGHRS, CDR2 YFSETQ. The trim removed 3 bases at V and 8 bases at J, leaving 14 bases unmatched. The CDR3 DNA follows: TGCGCCAGCAGCTCCGGATGGACAGGGGATATTGAGGGCTACACCTTC. Its protein is CASSSGWTGDIEGYTF.

There are a few counts of this clonotype. The chain is built from TRBV12-3 or TRBV12-4 and TRBJ1-6; 7 bases align to TRBD1. This CDR3 is built from 13 residues. The V and J ends lost 6 bases and 6 bases, in that order; junction bases with no gene match: 2. CDR3 sequence: CASSRGSNSPLHF. As DNA, the CDR3 is TGTGCCAGCAGCAGGGGGAGTAATTCACCCCTCCACTTT.

The chain links TRBV29-1 to TRBJ2-7, with D possibly being TRBD2 (6 bases). The germline V gene encodes CDR1 SQVTM and CDR2 ANQGSEA. The CDR3 has 13 residues. Trimming pared 3 bases from V and 3 bases from J, leaving 12 bases between. CDR3 DNA: TGCAGCGTTGAGGCGGGACGGGACTACGAGCAGTACTTC. It encodes CSVEAGRDYEQYF.

This clonotype was picked up a small number of times. The chain carries TRBV5-1 and TRBJ2-1, with D perhaps being TRBD1 or TRBD2 (5 bases each). The CDR3 consists of 16 residues. The germline V gene has CDR1 SGHRS and CDR2 YFSETQ. Deletions cut 3 bases from V and 8 bases from J, with 21 bases between. CDR3 nucleotides: TGCGCCAGCAGCTCCGGTGAGGGCAGGGCAAGGGATGAGCAGTTCTTC. Its protein is CASSSGEGRARDEQFF.

This clonotype was counted between two and nine times. The gene calls are TRBV2 and TRBJ2-7, with 12 nucleotides matching TRBD1. Trimming took 0 bases from V and 4 from J; bases not matched to a gene: 4. This CDR3 comprises 16 residues. Germline CDR1 SNHLY, CDR2 FYNNEI. CDR3 coding DNA: TGTGCCAGCAGTGAAGCCGGGACAGGGGGCCGGTACGAGCAGTACTTC. Translating gives CASSEAGTGGRYEQYF.

This clonotype was counted many times. The rearrangement joins TRBV7-6 to TRBJ2-1, with 9 bases identical to TRBD2. V lost 2 bases, J lost 10 bases, and 3 bases stayed unmatched. The CDR3 contains 13 residues. CDR1 and CDR2 (germline): SGHVS, FNYEAQ. The CDR3 sequence is CASSLFGTSEQFF. For the CDR3, the DNA is TGTGCCAGCAGCTTATTCGGGACTAGCGAGCAGTTCTTC.

V and J are TRBV27 and TRBJ2-1; 10 bases align to TRBD2. Germline assignment: CDR1 MNHEY and CDR2 SMNVEV (reference sequence). The CDR3 is 14 residues long. The junction had 7 bases not matched to a gene; V was cut back by 7 bases and J by 7 bases. The CDR3: CASIKSGGANEQFF. Here the CDR3 DNA reads TGTGCCAGCATAAAGAGCGGGGGGGCGAATGAGCAGTTCTTC.

This clonotype was seen a single time. J is TRBJ2-4 and V is TRBV6-5, with a tentative D call TRBD2 (5 bases). The CDR3 covers 14 residues. In germline, CDR1 is MNHEY, CDR2 SVGAGI. V was trimmed by 2 bases and J by 7 bases, leaving 12 bases between them. The CDR3 here is CASSYTSPGNIQYF. The CDR3 DNA follows: TGTGCCAGCAGTTACACGTCGCCGGGGAACATTCAGTACTTC.

This chain links TRBV7-9 with TRBJ2-1, with D possibly called TRBD1 or TRBD2 (5 bases each). The CDR3 runs 15 residues. Per germline, CDR1 SEHNR and CDR2 FQNEAQ (reference sequence). V was pared by 4 bases and J by 0 bases, with 10 bases between. The CDR3 coding sequence is TGTGCCAGCAGCTGGGACCTGAGCTCCTACAATGAGCAGTTCTTC. Its translation: CASSWDLSSYNEQFF.

This clonotype was found many times. The chain joins TRBV12-3 or TRBV12-4 to TRBJ1-2; TRBD1 aligns across 7 bases. The V gene end was trimmed by 2 bases and the J gene end by 4 bases; junction bases not matched to a gene: 4. The CDR3 contains 14 residues. In nucleotides, the CDR3 is TGTGCCAGCAGTTTAATGGCAGGGGGCTATGGCTACACCTTC. Its protein is CASSLMAGGYGYTF.

The V call is TRBV5-1, the J call TRBJ2-7, with 8 bases that match TRBD1. This CDR3 has 15 amino acids. J gave up 1 base and V 4 bases, and 7 bases lay outside the gene matches. Germline CDR1 SGHRS, CDR2 YFSETQ. The CDR3 coding sequence is TGCGCCAGCAGCCAGGGGACAGGTTCATCCTACGAGCAGTACTTC. It specifies CASSQGTGSSYEQYF.

The V gene is TRBV18, the J gene TRBJ2-1; 7 bases map to TRBD1. The germline gives CDR1 KGHSH, CDR2 LQKENI. With V trimmed by 3 bases and J by 6 bases, 8 bases remained unmatched. This CDR3 spans 15 amino acids. The CDR3 spells CASSPRDSPANEQFF. The CDR3 bases are TGTGCCAGCTCACCGAGGGACAGTCCGGCCAATGAGCAGTTCTTC.

In its sample, this clonotype was seen a few times. The chain couples TRBV11-2 to TRBJ2-2, with 9 positions matching TRBD2. V gave up 6 bases and J gave up 8 bases; unmatched junction bases: 1. The germline V gene has CDR1 SGHAT and CDR2 FQNNGV. The CDR3 is made up of 12 amino acids. The CDR3 coding sequence is TGTGCCAGCAGGGGACTAGCTGGGGAGCTGTTTTTT. This gives the protein CASRGLAGELFF.

This clonotype was detected many times. The chain has TRBV27 and TRBJ1-3, with a weak D call TRBD1 (5 bases). The V gene's germline CDR1 is MNHEY and CDR2 SMNVEV (reference sequence). The CDR3 length is 15 residues. V dropped 6 bases and J dropped 4 bases, with 16 bases sitting between them. CDR3 amino acids: CASSPAGVSGNTIYF. Written as DNA, the CDR3 is TGTGCCAGCAGCCCAGCGGGGGTATCGGGAAACACCATATATTTT.

This clonotype was counted between two and nine times. CDR3 nucleotides: TGTGCCAGCAGTTTATACGGGGGGCAAACCTACAATGAGCAGTTCTTC. Protein sequence: CASSLYGGQTYNEQFF. V is TRBV12-3 or TRBV12-4 and J is TRBJ2-1, with D possibly being TRBD2 (7 bases). Between the trimmed V and J ends, which lost 2 bases and 2 bases, there was a span of 13 bases. There are 16 residues in the CDR3.

This clonotype was recorded many times. The chain joins TRBV7-8 to TRBJ1-1, with D unclear. V lost 0 bases and J 5 bases, leaving 10 bases between the germline ends. The CDR3 extends over 14 amino acids. CDR1 SGHVS and CDR2 FQNEAQ come from the germline V gene. CDR3 sequence reads: CASSLADRLTEAFF. As DNA, the CDR3 is TGTGCCAGCAGCTTAGCGGATAGGTTGACTGAAGCTTTCTTT.

V is TRBV27 and J is TRBJ1-2, with D possibly TRBD1 on 5 matching bases. This CDR3 has 13 amino acids. V lost 5 bases and J lost 4, with 11 bases in between. Germline values: CDR1 MNHEY, CDR2 SMNVEV (reference sequence). The CDR3 sequence is CASSTQGVYGYTF. The CDR3 region has the DNA TGTGCCAGCAGTACCCAGGGTGTCTATGGCTACACCTTC.

This clonotype was counted ten times or more. The chain links TRBV12-3 or TRBV12-4 to TRBJ1-5; tentatively, D is TRBD1 (6 bases). Between the trimmed V and J ends, which lost 0 bases and 7 bases, there was a span of 19 bases. The CDR3 runs to 17 residues. CDR3: CASSLALETGGRQPQHF. CDR3 in DNA: TGTGCCAGCAGTTTAGCGCTCGAGACAGGAGGGAGGCAGCCCCAGCATTTT.

In this sample, this clonotype turned up a few times. The chain recombines TRBV20-1 with TRBJ2-3; TRBD1 might be the D (6 bases). This CDR3 comprises 15 residues. The V gene's germline CDR1 is DFQATT and CDR2 SNEGSKA (reference sequence). The V end was cut by 3 bases, the J end by 6 bases, with 19 bases between. CDR3 region: CSASPGQYELDTQYF. For the CDR3, the DNA is TGCAGTGCTAGCCCCGGACAGTACGAACTGGATACGCAGTATTTT.

This clonotype was observed many times. The chain is built from TRBV27 and TRBJ2-7; TRBD1 might be the D (7 bases). From germline, CDR1 is MNHEY and CDR2 SMNVEV (reference sequence). The V gene lost 6 bases and the J gene lost 5 bases, with 14 bases spanning the gap. This CDR3 has 13 amino acids. CDR3 protein: CASSQGGPNEQYF. The CDR3 nucleotides read TGTGCCAGCAGCCAGGGGGGACCGAACGAGCAGTACTTC.

This clonotype was seen at least ten times. The chain carries TRBV28 and TRBJ2-3, with a possible D match to TRBD1 (6 bases). The length of the CDR3 is 15 residues. Per germline, CDR1 MDHEN and CDR2 SYDVKM. Trimming pared 3 bases from V and 2 bases from J, leaving 12 bases between. The CDR3 region has the DNA TGTGCCAGCAGTTTTAGGGCAGGGGACACAGATACGCAGTATTTT. The encoded protein is CASSFRAGDTDTQYF.

This clonotype was counted once. The V call is TRBV3-1, the J call TRBJ2-1, with D tentatively TRBD1 or TRBD2 (6 bases each). Trimming took 8 bases from V and 1 from J, leaving 21 bases between them. The germline V gene has CDR1 LGHDT and CDR2 YNNKEL (reference sequence). CDR3 size: 17 residues. CDR3 bases: TGTGCCAGCCGCTTGGTGGGGGGCGAGGGTTCCTACAATGAGCAGTTCTTC. Protein product: CASRLVGGEGSYNEQFF.

This rearrangement joins TRBV20-1 to TRBJ2-3; D is unclear. Germline V gene data show CDR1 as DFQATT and CDR2 as SNEGSKA (reference sequence). The length of the CDR3 is 14 residues. V was trimmed by 0 bases and J by 4 bases, leaving 11 bases between them. Written as DNA, the CDR3 is TGCAGTGCTAGAGATCGGGTTATCGCAGATACGCAGTATTTT. Its translation is CSARDRVIADTQYF.